These 25 T cell receptor beta chains share one sample of origin, sequenced in a study of response to subunit inactivated influenza vaccine. Each CDR3 protein is one row after TCRdb ran MiXCR on the RT-PCR reads. The sample records 650,000 to 700,000 distinct CDR3 sequences, about 15% being singletons. Sequencing used PBMCs from blood, obtained 11 to 12 days after vaccination. The receptors stem from a man between 50 and 59 years old who received an inactivated influenza vaccine.

The CDR3 is CASGLSGGNNEQFF. CDR3 sequence (DNA): TGTGCCAGCGGCTTATCAGGGGGGAACAATGAGCAGTTCTTC. The chain couples TRBV28 to TRBJ2-1; D might be TRBD1 (7 bases). CDR1 is MDHEN and CDR2 is SYDVKM in the germline V gene. V lost 8 bases, J lost 5 bases, and 16 bases lay in between. This CDR3 comprises 14 residues.

This clonotype showed up just a few times. A much larger clone differs from this one at a single base, so this may be a read error. This chain uses TRBV10-3 with TRBJ2-2; TRBD1 matches at 10 bases. J gave up 5 bases and V 6 bases, and 0 bases lay outside the gene matches. The CDR3 length is 13 residues. Germline CDR1 and CDR2: ENHRY and SYGVKD. CDR3 bases: TGTGCCATCAGGGGACAGGGGACCGGGGAGCTGTTTTTT. It encodes CAIRGQGTGELFF.

This clonotype occurred many times. The CDR3 nucleotides read TGCGCCAGCAGCTTAACCGGGACTCCCTCCTACGAGCAGTACTTC. Protein sequence: CASSLTGTPSYEQYF. The chain links TRBV5-1 to TRBJ2-7, with D perhaps matching TRBD2 (6 bases). V was shortened by 2 bases and J by 0 bases, with 12 bases between the two germline ends. Germline V gene data show CDR1 as SGHRS and CDR2 as YFSETQ. The CDR3 sequence is 15 residues long.

This clonotype was detected a few times. CDR3 in DNA: TGCGCCAGCAGCTTGGTTCGACGTCAGAACACCGGGGAGCTGTTTTTT. It is translated as CASSLVRRQNTGELFF. The V call is TRBV5-1, the J call TRBJ2-2; D gene uncertain. Germline assignment: CDR1 SGHRS and CDR2 YFSETQ. V dropped 0 bases and J dropped 1 base, with 10 bases sitting between them. CDR3 length: 16 residues. Complete variable domain (other parts from reference TRBV5-1 and TRBJ2-2): KAGVTQTPRYLIKTRGQQVTLSCSPISGHRSVSWYQQTPGQGLQFLFEYFSETQRNKGNFPGRFSGRQFSNSRSEMNVSTLELGDSALYLCASSLVRRQNTGELFFGEGSRLTVL.

The V call is TRBV11-2, the J call TRBJ2-5; TRBD1 aligns across 10 bases. The CDR3 sequence is 14 residues long. The trim removed 1 base at V and 6 bases at J, leaving 2 bases unmatched. Per germline, CDR1 SGHAT and CDR2 FQNNGV. This chain's CDR3 is CASSLVDRGKTQYF. In DNA, the CDR3 is TGTGCCAGCAGCTTAGTGGACAGGGGGAAGACCCAGTACTTC.

This clonotype was seen a handful of times. V and J are TRBV5-1 and TRBJ2-1, with a weak D call TRBD2 (6 bases). Germline-derived CDR1 and CDR2 are SGHRS and YFSETQ. V lost 4 bases and J lost 1, with 12 bases in between. CDR3 length: 15 residues. This chain's CDR3 is CASSEGDSSYNEQFF. For the CDR3, the DNA is TGCGCCAGCAGCGAAGGGGACTCATCCTACAATGAGCAGTTCTTC.

This rearrangement joins TRBV15 to TRBJ2-1, with D perhaps matching TRBD2 (7 bases). Looked up from germline, CDR1 is LNHNV and CDR2 is YYDKDF (reference sequence). The CDR3 has 15 residues. The V gene lost 0 bases and the J gene lost 7 bases, with 13 bases spanning the gap. CDR3 in DNA: TGTGCCACCAGCAGAGATTTCGGGGGGCTAAATGAGCAGTTCTTC. Amino acid sequence: CATSRDFGGLNEQFF.

Ten or more counts support this clonotype. The chain uses TRBV5-1 and TRBJ1-2; 8 bases are a match to TRBD1. Germline CDR1 reads SGHRS; CDR2 reads YFSETQ. CDR3 length equals 15 residues. With 0 bases clipped from V and 7 bases from J, the junction kept 8 bases outside the gene matches. The CDR3 loop is CASSLEPGGVAGYTF. As DNA, the CDR3 is TGCGCCAGCAGCTTGGAGCCAGGGGGCGTCGCTGGCTACACCTTC.

This chain joins TRBV7-2 and TRBJ2-7, with D possibly matching TRBD2 (5 bases). Germline V gene data show CDR1 as SGHTA and CDR2 as FQGNSA. Trimming pared 4 bases from V and 2 bases from J, leaving 12 bases between. CDR3 size: 14 residues. The CDR3 DNA is TGTGCCAGCAGCTCCACCGGGATCGCCTACGAGCAGTACTTC. Translating it yields CASSSTGIAYEQYF.

The chain joins TRBV24-1 to TRBJ2-3, with D hard to call. The CDR3 consists of 13 residues. With 5 bases removed from V and 2 bases from J, the gap between germline ends came to 7 bases. The germline V gene has CDR1 KGHDR and CDR2 SFDVKD. The CDR3 region has the DNA TGTGCCACCAGTGGCGCCCCCACAGATACGCAGTATTTT. Protein: CATSGAPTDTQYF.

This chain joins TRBV19 and TRBJ2-1; D not resolved. The germline V and J ends were trimmed by 5 bases and 5 bases, with 19 bases remaining between them. CDR1 and CDR2 from the germline V gene are LNHDA and SQIVND (reference sequence). The CDR3 loop spans 16 amino acids. CDR3 sequence reads: CASSVDNPWGNNEQFF. Written as DNA, the CDR3 is TGTGCCAGTAGTGTCGACAATCCCTGGGGTAACAATGAGCAGTTCTTC.

This chain joins TRBV2 and TRBJ2-5; 13 bases are a match to TRBD2. The germline CDR1 and CDR2 sequences are SNHLY and FYNNEI. The V and J ends lost 6 bases and 7 bases, in that order; junction bases with no gene match: 11. This CDR3 is built from 16 residues. CDR3 nucleotide sequence: TGTGCCAGCAGCCAGGGACTAGCGGGATCGGGGGGGACCCAGTACTTC. It translates to CASSQGLAGSGGTQYF.

This chain joins TRBV6-1 and TRBJ1-3; D ambiguous. The CDR3 is 14 residues long. The V end was cut by 8 bases, the J end by 4 bases, with 15 bases between. Germline-derived CDR1 and CDR2 are MNHNS and SASEGT. The DNA of the CDR3 is TGTGCCAGCGTATCGGGTCAGACAGGAAACACCATATATTTT. This encodes CASVSGQTGNTIYF.

This chain links TRBV6-2 or TRBV6-3 with TRBJ2-7; 9 nucleotides match TRBD1. The germline gives CDR1 MNHEY, CDR2 SVGEGT. Losses at the gene ends were 7 bases for V and 4 bases for J; bases not matched to a gene: 14. The CDR3 has 16 residues. The CDR3 coding sequence is TGTGCCAGCACCTCTTTCTACGGGACAGGGTCGTACGAGCAGTACTTC. Translating gives CASTSFYGTGSYEQYF.

V usage is TRBV11-2 and J usage is TRBJ2-1, with 11 nucleotides matching TRBD2. The junction had 20 bases not matched to a gene; V was cut back by 6 bases and J by 7 bases. From germline, CDR1 is SGHAT and CDR2 FQNNGV. The CDR3 length is 19 residues. In DNA form, the CDR3 reads TGTGCCAGCAGTTACGGACCGGGACTAGCGGACCCTACGGGAAATGAGCAGTTCTTC. This translates into CASSYGPGLADPTGNEQFF.

This clonotype was picked up a small number of times. The rearrangement uses TRBV5-1 and TRBJ2-7, with 9 bases identical to TRBD2. This CDR3 comprises 14 residues. From germline, CDR1 is SGHRS and CDR2 YFSETQ. Trimming at V came to 0 bases and at J to 4 bases, leaving 2 bases not matched to a gene. The DNA of the CDR3 is TGCGCCAGCAGCTTGGCTAGCGGGAAATACGAGCAGTACTTC. Protein product: CASSLASGKYEQYF.

V is TRBV3-1 and J is TRBJ2-1; 13 nucleotides agree with TRBD2. Trimming took 2 bases from V and 5 from J; bases not matched to a gene: 6. Germline V lookup: CDR1 LGHDT, CDR2 YNNKEL (reference sequence). This CDR3 has 17 amino acids. The CDR3 sequence: CASSQYPGTSGDNEQFF. CDR3 sequence (DNA): TGTGCCAGCAGCCAATACCCTGGGACTAGCGGGGACAATGAGCAGTTCTTC.

On this clonotype itself: A read error may be the cause here, since a much bigger clone is one base away. V usage is TRBV3-1 and J usage is TRBJ2-3, with D unresolved. CDR1 and CDR2 (germline): LGHDT, YNNKEL (reference sequence). The CDR3 is made up of 14 amino acids. The CDR3 nucleotides read TGTGCCAGCAGCCCGCGACTGAGCACAGAGACGCAGTATTTT. This codes for CASSPRLSTETQYF.

This chain uses TRBV27 with TRBJ2-3; 13 positions match TRBD2. The V gene's germline CDR1 is MNHEY and CDR2 SMNVEV (reference sequence). V shed 5 bases, J shed 4 bases, and the junction held 9 bases outside the gene matches. CDR3 length equals 17 residues. The CDR3 loop is CASSTLGLAGVADTQYF. In nucleotides, the CDR3 is TGTGCCAGCAGTACTCTCGGACTAGCGGGAGTAGCAGATACGCAGTATTTT.

Only a few counts were recorded for this clonotype. The rearrangement links TRBV5-1 to TRBJ1-1; D is unresolved. V lost 0 bases and J lost 1, with 7 bases in between. Germline V gene sequence: CDR1 SGHRS, CDR2 YFSETQ. There are 14 residues in the CDR3. The CDR3 DNA reads as TGCGCCAGCAGCTTGGGATCCGAGAACACTGAAGCTTTCTTT. It codes for CASSLGSENTEAFF. The full variable domain, rest sourced from reference TRBV5-1 and TRBJ1-1, is KAGVTQTPRYLIKTRGQQVTLSCSPISGHRSVSWYQQTPGQGLQFLFEYFSETQRNKGNFPGRFSGRQFSNSRSEMNVSTLELGDSALYLCASSLGSENTEAFFGQGTRLTVV.

This clonotype was observed a few times. The chain has TRBV7-2 and TRBJ2-7, with no clear D. V lost 6 bases and J lost 1, with 16 bases in between. CDR3 length equals 15 residues. CDR1 and CDR2 (germline): SGHTA, FQGNSA. CDR3 DNA sequence: TGTGCCAGCAGTTCAACCGGCCTCGGGTCCTACGAGCAGTACTTC. This gives the protein CASSSTGLGSYEQYF. The full variable domain, in which reference TRBV7-2 and TRBJ2-7 provide the parts outside the CDR3, is GAGVSQSPSNKVTEKGKDVELRCDPISGHTALYWYRQSLGQGLEFLIYFQGNSAPDKSGLPSDRFSAERTGGSVSTLTIQRTQQEDSAVYLCASSSTGLGSYEQYFGPGTRLTVT.

This clonotype has more than one count but fewer than ten. This sequence joins TRBV20-1 and TRBJ1-2; 11 bases fit TRBD1. The V gene end was trimmed by 6 bases and the J gene end by 0 bases; junction bases not matched to a gene: 6. The length of the CDR3 is 15 residues. CDR1 and CDR2 from the germline V gene are DFQATT and SNEGSKA (reference sequence). In DNA form, the CDR3 reads TGCAGTGCGGCGGGACAGGGGGTGGCTAACTATGGCTACACCTTC. Protein sequence: CSAAGQGVANYGYTF.

This rearrangement joins TRBV12-3 or TRBV12-4 to TRBJ1-1; no clear D gene. The CDR3 totals 16 residues. V lost 5 bases and J 5 bases, leaving 21 bases between the germline ends. In nucleotides, the CDR3 is TGTGCCAGCAGTCCACAGCGCCGGGAGATTTCAACTGAAGCTTTCTTT. Protein sequence: CASSPQRREISTEAFF.

V is TRBV2 and J is TRBJ2-7, with 7 nucleotides matching TRBD1. CDR3 length: 15 residues. Germline trimming cut 5 bases from V and 0 bases from J; bases unmatched to any gene: 7. CDR1 is SNHLY and CDR2 is FYNNEI in the germline V gene. For the CDR3, the DNA is TGTGCCAGCAGTCCCGACAGGGCAAGCTCCTACGAGCAGTACTTC. Amino acid sequence: CASSPDRASSYEQYF. The entire variable domain, with the rest obtained from reference TRBV2 and TRBJ2-7, is as follows: EPEVTQTPSHQVTQMGQEVILRCVPISNHLYFYWYRQILGQKVEFLVSFYNNEISEKSEIFDDQFSVERPDGSNFTLKIRSTKLEDSAMYFCASSPDRASSYEQYFGPGTRLTVT.

V and J are TRBV29-1 and TRBJ2-3, with 15 bases lining up with TRBD2. The trim removed 0 bases at V and 5 bases at J, leaving 15 bases unmatched. The CDR3 contains 20 residues. The germline gives CDR1 SQVTM, CDR2 ANQGSEA. For the CDR3, the DNA is TGCAGCGTTGAAGACCCTGGGCCTAGGACTAGCGGGAGGGCCAAAGATACGCAGTATTTT. This codes for CSVEDPGPRTSGRAKDTQYF.